These 30 T cell receptor beta chains came from one sample sequenced in a study of blood T cell repertoires in COVID-19. Measured with immunoSEQ multiplex PCR; TCRdb has only the in-frame clones, and not every one. The sample has roughly 18,000 clones; 77% are singletons. Input material: peripheral blood. These receptors all stem from a man between 65 and 85 years old with COVID-19, enrolled during active disease.

This CDR3 is CASGPGTGLERQETQYF. In nucleotides, the CDR3 is TGTGCTAGTGGACCGGGGACAGGGCTAGAGCGGCAAGAGACCCAGTACTTC. The rearrangement links TRBV12-5 to TRBJ2-5; 9 nucleotides line up with TRBD1. Germline V gene data show CDR1 as LGHNT and CDR2 as FRNRAP. The ends lost 6 bases at V and 2 bases at J; junction bases unmatched: 13. The CDR3 is made up of 17 amino acids.

This sequence joins TRBV11-1 and TRBJ1-1; 9 bases map to TRBD1. The germline V gene has CDR1 SGHAT and CDR2 FQDESV (reference sequence). The ends lost 3 bases at V and 5 bases at J; junction bases unmatched: 7. The CDR3 extends over 15 amino acids. CDR3 in amino acids: CASSLSRQGDTEAFF. CDR3 in DNA: TGTGCCAGCAGCTTGTCCAGACAGGGGGATACTGAAGCTTTCTTT.

This clone came up a few times. V is TRBV3-1 (or the pseudogene TRBV3-2) and J is TRBJ1-1, with D perhaps TRBD1 (5 bases). V was cut by 4 bases and J by 3 bases, with 9 bases left in between. CDR3 length: 13 amino acids. Germline V gene sequence: CDR1 LGHDT, CDR2 YNNKEL (reference sequence). The CDR3 loop is CASSPRGDTEAFF. CDR3 nucleotide sequence: TGTGCCAGCAGCCCTCGGGGGGACACTGAAGCTTTCTTT.

In its sample, this clone was seen a few times. The chain links TRBV7-8 to TRBJ2-4; TRBD1 agrees at 7 bases. Trimming removed 5 bases from V and 7 bases from J; junction bases left unmatched: 8. Germline V gene sequence: CDR1 SGHVS, CDR2 FQNEAQ. The CDR3 runs 14 residues. CDR3 in DNA: TGTGCCAGCAGCGCCCGGGACAGAGGCAACATTCAGTACTTC. Translating it yields CASSARDRGNIQYF.

The V and J genes are TRBV7-6 and TRBJ2-7, with TRBD1 identical over 7 bases. The trim removed 5 bases at V and 2 bases at J, leaving 9 bases unmatched. Germline V CDR1 and CDR2: SGHVS, FNYEAQ. The CDR3 contains 15 residues. CDR3: CASSPWTGGPYEQYF. Here the CDR3 DNA reads TGTGCCAGCAGCCCCTGGACAGGAGGCCCCTACGAGCAGTACTTC.

This chain links TRBV5-1 with TRBJ2-6, with 11 bases fitting TRBD1. Germline CDR1 SGHRS, CDR2 YFSETQ. With 2 bases clipped from V and 0 bases from J, the junction kept 7 bases outside the gene matches. This CDR3 region has 19 residues. The CDR3 is CASSFSPGTGGSGANVLTF. The CDR3 bases are TGCGCCAGCAGCTTTTCCCCAGGGACAGGGGGCTCTGGGGCCAACGTCCTGACTTTC.

The chain links TRBV28 to TRBJ1-5; 7 bases agree with TRBD1. CDR3 length: 21 residues. Germline-derived CDR1 and CDR2 are MDHEN and SYDVKM. V was pared by 4 bases and J by 0 bases, with 21 bases of the junction left unmatched. The CDR3 reads CASSSELLRDRSIYSNQPQHF. As DNA, the CDR3 is TGTGCCAGCAGTTCAGAACTTCTCCGGGACAGATCCATCTATAGCAATCAGCCCCAGCATTTT.

Only a few counts were recorded for this clone. This chain uses TRBV19 with TRBJ1-5, with 7 bases matching TRBD1. Germline values: CDR1 LNHDA, CDR2 SQIVND (reference sequence). The CDR3 totals 14 residues. V shed 6 bases, J shed 6 bases, and the junction held 8 bases outside the gene matches. CDR3 sequence (DNA): TGTGCCAGTAGCCCTACAGGGGTAGGTCAGCCCCAGCATTTT. It yields the protein CASSPTGVGQPQHF.

The chain uses TRBV9 and TRBJ2-2; D perhaps matches TRBD1 (6 bases). V lost 3 bases, J lost 7 bases, and 13 bases lay in between. This CDR3 contains 14 residues. The germline V gene encodes CDR1 SGDLS and CDR2 YYNGEE. This CDR3 is CASSGQTGSGELFF. Here the CDR3 DNA reads TGTGCCAGCAGCGGTCAAACAGGGAGCGGGGAGCTGTTTTTT.

The V and J genes are TRBV11-3 and TRBJ2-3; 7 positions match TRBD2. With 5 bases clipped from V and 8 bases from J, the junction kept 10 bases outside the gene matches. This CDR3 is 14 amino acids long. In germline, CDR1 is SGHNT, CDR2 YENEEA. The DNA of the CDR3 is TGTGCCAGCAGCCGAGCGGGGCTTCGCGGTACGCAGTATTTT. Protein: CASSRAGLRGTQYF.

The gene calls are TRBV12-3 or TRBV12-4 and TRBJ1-2; perhaps TRBD1 as D (6 bases). The CDR3 is 13 amino acids. Trimming removed 4 bases from V and 4 bases from J, with 10 bases in between. The CDR3 bases are TGTGCCAGCAGTTCGGACAGAACCTATGGCTACACCTTC. Translating it yields CASSSDRTYGYTF.

The J gene is TRBJ2-7, the V gene TRBV6-5; no firm D call. Germline values: CDR1 MNHEY, CDR2 SVGAGI. The CDR3 extends over 13 amino acids. V shed 7 bases and J shed 4 bases, with 14 bases lying between them. The CDR3 DNA sequence: TGTGCCAGCAAAACAGCAGATTTGTACGAGCAGTACTTC. Translating gives CASKTADLYEQYF.

This chain joins TRBV11-2 and TRBJ1-3, with TRBD1 identical over 9 bases. Germline V CDR1 and CDR2: SGHAT, FQNNGV. The CDR3 is made up of 16 amino acids. V was pared by 5 bases and J by 3 bases, with 8 bases of the junction left unmatched. The CDR3 DNA follows: TGTGCCAGCAGCCAAGAACAGGGGGCAGATGGAAACACCATATATTTT. Translation: CASSQEQGADGNTIYF.

This clone was observed once. The V and J genes are TRBV4-1 and TRBJ2-6, with a weak D call TRBD1 (5 bases). Trimming stripped 4 bases from V and 0 bases from J, with 16 bases between. This CDR3 spans 18 amino acids. CDR1 and CDR2 (germline): MGHRA, YSYEKL. CDR3: CASSPRTPALSGANVLTF. The DNA for the CDR3 is TGCGCCAGCAGCCCAAGGACACCAGCCCTCTCTGGGGCCAACGTCCTGACTTTC.

V and J are TRBV19 and TRBJ1-1, with D unclear. Germline CDR1 is LNHDA and CDR2 is SQIVND (reference sequence). This CDR3 has 17 residues. Trimming took 1 base from V and 2 from J, leaving 17 bases between them. The CDR3 protein is CASSIGGGLGKNTEAFF. The CDR3 DNA sequence: TGTGCCAGTAGTATAGGCGGCGGACTGGGAAAAAACACTGAAGCTTTCTTT.

The J gene is TRBJ2-1, the V gene TRBV6-2 or TRBV6-3, with 9 positions matching TRBD1. The ends lost 3 bases at V and 7 bases at J; junction bases unmatched: 7. The CDR3 covers 15 residues. The germline V gene has CDR1 MNHEY and CDR2 SVGEGT. Written as DNA, the CDR3 is TGTGCCAGCAGTTATGGGGGACAGGGTGGAAATGAGCAGTTCTTC. Its translation is CASSYGGQGGNEQFF.

A note on this clone: A junction boundary mismatches the germline segment, possibly from a read error. V and J are TRBV18 and TRBJ2-6, with 9 bases fitting TRBD1. This CDR3 region has 19 residues. Germline loops: CDR1 KGHSH, CDR2 LQKENI. CDR3 nucleotide sequence: TGTGCCAGCTTACCACTTTTAGGACAGGGGATATCTGGGGCCAACGTCCTGACTTTC. This codes for CASLPLLGQGISGANVLTF.

This clone was recorded once. The chain recombines TRBV5-1 with TRBJ2-2; D is ambiguous. CDR3 size: 12 residues. CDR1 is SGHRS and CDR2 is YFSETQ in the germline V gene. Trimming removed 2 bases at V and 4 bases at J, with 3 bases between. The CDR3 DNA follows: TGCGCCAGCAGCTTTAGCACCGGGGAGCTGTTTTTT. This encodes CASSFSTGELFF.

The chain couples TRBV24-1 to TRBJ1-5, with D uncertain. V lost 8 bases, J lost 0 bases, and 4 bases lay in between. CDR1 and CDR2 (germline): KGHDR, SFDVKD. The CDR3 is made up of 12 amino acids. For the CDR3, the DNA is TGTGCCACCAATCATAGCAATCAGCCCCAGCATTTT. The encoded protein is CATNHSNQPQHF.

The chain joins TRBV16 to TRBJ1-4; possibly TRBD1 for D (6 bases). The CDR3 is made up of 16 amino acids. V was shortened by 0 bases and J by 0 bases, with 8 bases between the two germline ends. Germline V gene lookup returns CDR1 KGHSY and CDR2 FQNENV. CDR3 sequence reads: CASSQSGHTTNEKLFF. CDR3 nucleotides: TGTGCCAGCAGCCAATCGGGACACACAACTAATGAAAAACTGTTTTTT.

The rearrangement joins TRBV5-1 to TRBJ2-2, with TRBD2 matching 12 bases. Germline V lookup: CDR1 SGHRS, CDR2 YFSETQ. With V trimmed by 1 base and J by 4 bases, 11 bases remained unmatched. This CDR3 spans 19 amino acids. The chain's CDR3 is CASSLRGLAGMIGTGELFF. CDR3 bases: TGCGCCAGCAGCTTGAGGGGACTAGCGGGTATGATTGGCACCGGGGAGCTGTTTTTT.

The V call is TRBV7-9, the J call TRBJ1-2; TRBD1 matches 7 bases. V shed 3 bases and J 6 bases; nucleotides not matched to a gene: 4. Germline V lookup: CDR1 SEHNR, CDR2 FQNEAQ (reference sequence). CDR3 length equals 13 residues. CDR3 region: CASSFETGNGYTF. In nucleotides, the CDR3 is TGTGCCAGCAGCTTTGAGACAGGGAATGGCTACACCTTC.

The rearrangement links TRBV4-1 to TRBJ1-2; 7 positions agree with TRBD1. With 1 base clipped from V and 8 bases from J, the junction kept 4 bases outside the gene matches. This CDR3 comprises 13 residues. Germline V gene data show CDR1 as MGHRA and CDR2 as YSYEKL. DNA of the CDR3: TGCGCCAGCAGCCAAGCGACAGGGCGAGGCTACACCTTC. Protein product: CASSQATGRGYTF.

The gene calls are TRBV7-3 and TRBJ1-6, with D possibly TRBD1 on 5 matching bases. CDR1 is SGHTA and CDR2 is FQGTGA in the germline V gene. This CDR3 region has 14 residues. The V and J ends lost 4 bases and 7 bases respectively, with 11 bases between them. In DNA form, the CDR3 reads TGTGCCAGCAGCTCCGGGACTTGGAATTCACCCCTCCACTTT. Protein product: CASSSGTWNSPLHF.

J is TRBJ1-5 and V is TRBV18; 9 nucleotides agree with TRBD1. The CDR3 consists of 14 residues. Germline V lookup: CDR1 KGHSH, CDR2 LQKENI. V lost 4 bases, J lost 7 bases, and 5 bases stayed unmatched. CDR3 region: CASSLGQGGQPQHF. The DNA for the CDR3 is TGTGCCAGCTCACTGGGACAGGGAGGGCAGCCCCAGCATTTT.

This sequence joins TRBV19 and TRBJ1-2; D is perhaps TRBD1 (5 bases). The CDR3 sequence is 16 residues long. Trimming pared 4 bases from V and 0 bases from J, leaving 15 bases between. The V gene's germline CDR1 is LNHDA and CDR2 SQIVND (reference sequence). The CDR3 DNA is TGTGCCAGTAGTAGGGGCCGACGGTACGCTAACTATGGCTACACCTTC. Encoded protein: CASSRGRRYANYGYTF.

A single count supports this clone. V and J are TRBV28 and TRBJ1-6, with 9 bases that match TRBD1. This CDR3 region has 18 residues. Germline V gene lookup returns CDR1 MDHEN and CDR2 SYDVKM. V shed 5 bases and J 0 bases; nucleotides not matched to a gene: 8. CDR3 in amino acids: CASSLGTGSLSYNSPLHF. The CDR3 nucleotides read TGTGCCAGCAGTCTCGGGACAGGGTCCCTCTCCTATAATTCACCCCTCCACTTT.

The V gene is TRBV6-2 or TRBV6-3, the J gene TRBJ1-1, with TRBD1 identical over 9 bases. The V gene's germline CDR1 is MNHEY and CDR2 SVGEGT. Unmatched junction bases numbered 5, after V lost 2 bases and J lost 4 bases. The CDR3 is made up of 15 amino acids. In DNA, the CDR3 is TGTGCCAGCAGTTACGAGGGGACAGGGTCCACTGAAGCTTTCTTT. Residues: CASSYEGTGSTEAFF.

J is TRBJ1-4 and V is TRBV5-1; 9 nucleotides agree with TRBD1. V trimming: 1 base; J trimming: 6 bases; junction bases outside the gene matches: 1. The germline V gene has CDR1 SGHRS and CDR2 YFSETQ. This CDR3 has 14 amino acids. CDR3 DNA sequence: TGCGCCAGCAGCTTGAGACAGGGGGATGAAAAACTGTTTTTT. This translates into CASSLRQGDEKLFF.

The rearrangement links TRBV6-1 to TRBJ1-1, with TRBD1 as a possible D gene (5 bases). The CDR3 runs 12 residues. Trimming left V 3 bases short and J 8 bases short, with 10 bases between. Germline assignment: CDR1 MNHNS and CDR2 SASEGT. CDR3 nucleotides: TGTGCCAGCAGTGAGGCCGGACAAGAAGCTTTCTTT. Translating gives CASSEAGQEAFF.